This T cell receptor beta chain comes out of a study of T-cell reconstitution after alpha-beta-depleted transplantation in children. Unique molecular identifiers were incorporated when the TCRbeta library was constructed. TCRdb processed the PCR reads anew with MiXCR; each CDR3 protein has one entry. This sample carries around 490,000 distinct CDR3 sequences, more than 9.5% of them seen once, and the ten largest clones take 14%. In its sample, this clonotype was seen many times. The V gene's germline CDR1 is MDHEN and CDR2 SYDVKM. This CDR3 spans 16 amino acids. The junction had 9 bases not matched to a gene; V was cut back by 6 bases and J by 2 bases.

The TCR was taken from a female patient aged 2 to 10 who had a stem cell transplant for aplastic anemia, so the T cells may come from the graft donor. The chain uses TRBV28 and TRBJ1-2; 10 nucleotides agree with TRBD1. The sequences come from PBMCs, mostly from graft donor cells, collected 180 days after TCRalphabeta/CD19-depleted stem cell transplant. CDR3 sequence: CASSRDGTGENYGYTF. The CDR3 DNA reads as TGTGCCAGCAGCCGGGACGGGACAGGGGAAAACTATGGCTACACCTTC.